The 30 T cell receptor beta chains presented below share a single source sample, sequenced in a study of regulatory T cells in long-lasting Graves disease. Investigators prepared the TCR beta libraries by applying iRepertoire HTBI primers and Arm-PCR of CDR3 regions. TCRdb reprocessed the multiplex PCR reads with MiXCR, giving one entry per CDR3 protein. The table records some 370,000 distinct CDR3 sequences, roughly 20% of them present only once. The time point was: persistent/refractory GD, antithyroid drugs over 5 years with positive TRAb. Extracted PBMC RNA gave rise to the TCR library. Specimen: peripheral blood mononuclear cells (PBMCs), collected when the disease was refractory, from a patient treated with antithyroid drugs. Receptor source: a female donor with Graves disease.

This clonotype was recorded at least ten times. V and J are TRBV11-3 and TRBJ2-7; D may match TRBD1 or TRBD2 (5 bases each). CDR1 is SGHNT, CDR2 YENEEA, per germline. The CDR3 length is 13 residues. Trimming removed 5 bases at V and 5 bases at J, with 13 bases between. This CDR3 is CASSPTGTNEQYF. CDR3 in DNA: TGTGCCAGCAGCCCAACCGGGACGAACGAGCAGTACTTC.

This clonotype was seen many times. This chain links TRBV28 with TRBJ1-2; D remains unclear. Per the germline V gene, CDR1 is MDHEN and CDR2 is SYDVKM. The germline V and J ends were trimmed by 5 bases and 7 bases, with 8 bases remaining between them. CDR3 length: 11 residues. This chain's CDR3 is CASSLLSGYTF. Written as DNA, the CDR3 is TGTGCCAGCAGTCTCCTCTCTGGCTACACCTTC.

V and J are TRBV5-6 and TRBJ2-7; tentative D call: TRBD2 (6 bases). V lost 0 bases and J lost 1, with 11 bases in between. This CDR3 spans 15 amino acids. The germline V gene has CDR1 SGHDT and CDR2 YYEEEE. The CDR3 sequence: CASSLAYGSSYEQYF. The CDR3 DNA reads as TGTGCCAGCAGCTTGGCCTACGGGAGTTCCTACGAGCAGTACTTC.

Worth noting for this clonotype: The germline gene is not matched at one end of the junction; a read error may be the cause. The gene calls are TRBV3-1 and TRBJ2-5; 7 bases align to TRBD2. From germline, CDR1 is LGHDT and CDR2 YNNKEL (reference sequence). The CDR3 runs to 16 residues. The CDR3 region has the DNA TGTGCCAGCAGCCAAGCCCGCGGGAGAGATGGAGAGACCCAGCACTTC. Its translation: CASSQARGRDGETQHF.

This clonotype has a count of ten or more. Written as DNA, the CDR3 is TGTGCCAGCAGTTTCTGGACAGGGACAAATTCACCCCTCCACTTT. Its protein product is CASSFWTGTNSPLHF. V is TRBV12-3 or TRBV12-4 and J is TRBJ1-6; 8 bases are shared with TRBD1. The CDR3 is 15 residues long. V dropped 3 bases and J dropped 7; count of bases not matched to a gene: 5.

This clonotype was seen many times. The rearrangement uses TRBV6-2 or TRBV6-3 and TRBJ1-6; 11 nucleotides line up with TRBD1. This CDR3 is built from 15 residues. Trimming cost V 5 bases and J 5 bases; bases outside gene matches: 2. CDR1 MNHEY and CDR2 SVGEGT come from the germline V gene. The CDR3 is CASSRGQGDNSPLHF. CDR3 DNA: TGTGCCAGCAGTCGGGGACAGGGGGATAATTCACCCCTCCACTTT.

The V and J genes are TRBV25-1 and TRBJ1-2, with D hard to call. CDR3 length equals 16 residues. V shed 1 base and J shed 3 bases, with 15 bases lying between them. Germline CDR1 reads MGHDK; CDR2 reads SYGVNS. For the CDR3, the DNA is TGTGCCAGCAGTGAATTTCTTAGGGTGGAGGACTATGGCTACACCTTC. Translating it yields CASSEFLRVEDYGYTF.

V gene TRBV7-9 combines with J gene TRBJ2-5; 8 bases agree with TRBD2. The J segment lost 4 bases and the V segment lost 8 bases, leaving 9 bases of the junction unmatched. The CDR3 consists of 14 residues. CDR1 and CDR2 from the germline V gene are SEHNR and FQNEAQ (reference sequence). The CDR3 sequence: CASLGGRLGETQYF. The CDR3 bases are TGTGCCAGCCTAGGCGGGAGGTTGGGAGAGACCCAGTACTTC.

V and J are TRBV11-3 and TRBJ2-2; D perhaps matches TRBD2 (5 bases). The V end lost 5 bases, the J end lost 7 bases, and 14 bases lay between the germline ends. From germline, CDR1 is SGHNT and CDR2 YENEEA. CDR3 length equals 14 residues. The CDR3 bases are TGTGCCAGCAGCCCCTCAGTAGGGAGCGGGGAGCTGTTTTTT. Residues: CASSPSVGSGELFF.

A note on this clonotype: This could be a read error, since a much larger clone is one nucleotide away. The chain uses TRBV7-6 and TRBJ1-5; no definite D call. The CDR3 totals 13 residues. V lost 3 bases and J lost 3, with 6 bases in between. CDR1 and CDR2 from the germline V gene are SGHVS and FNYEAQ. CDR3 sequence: CASSLDINQPQHF. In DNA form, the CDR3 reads TGTGCCAGCAGCTTGGATATCAATCAGCCCCAGCATTTT.

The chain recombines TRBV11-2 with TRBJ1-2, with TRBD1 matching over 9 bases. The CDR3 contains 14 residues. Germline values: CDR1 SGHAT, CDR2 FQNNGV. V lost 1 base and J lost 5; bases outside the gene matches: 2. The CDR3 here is CASSLGDRAYGYTF. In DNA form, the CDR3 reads TGTGCCAGCAGCTTAGGGGACAGGGCGTATGGCTACACCTTC.

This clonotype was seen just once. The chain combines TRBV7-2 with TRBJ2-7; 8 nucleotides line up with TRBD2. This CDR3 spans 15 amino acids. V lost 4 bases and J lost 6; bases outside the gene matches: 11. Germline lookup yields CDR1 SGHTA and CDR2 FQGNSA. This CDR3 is CASSYLRREVSEQYF. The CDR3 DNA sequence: TGTGCCAGCAGCTACCTTCGGCGGGAGGTGAGCGAGCAGTACTTC. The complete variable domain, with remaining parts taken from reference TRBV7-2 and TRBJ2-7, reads GAGVSQSPSNKVTEKGKDVELRCDPISGHTALYWYRQSLGQGLEFLIYFQGNSAPDKSGLPSDRFSAERTGGSVSTLTIQRTQQEDSAVYLCASSYLRREVSEQYFGPGTRLTVT.

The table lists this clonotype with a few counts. For the CDR3, the DNA is TGTGCCAGCAGCTTAGATTTTAGTGGGAACACCATATATTTT. Translated: CASSLDFSGNTIYF. The J gene is TRBJ1-3, the V gene TRBV7-2, with D uncertain. The V gene lost 1 base and the J gene lost 7 bases, with 11 bases spanning the gap. The CDR3 runs to 14 residues. Germline V gives CDR1 SGHTA, CDR2 FQGNSA.

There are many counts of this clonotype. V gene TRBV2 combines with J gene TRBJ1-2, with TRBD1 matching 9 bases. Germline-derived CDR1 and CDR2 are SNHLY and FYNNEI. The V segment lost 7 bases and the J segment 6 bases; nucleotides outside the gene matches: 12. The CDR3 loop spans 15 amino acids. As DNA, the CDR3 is TGTGCCAGCATAGCCCGGGGACAGGGAGTCGATGGCTACACCTTC. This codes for CASIARGQGVDGYTF.

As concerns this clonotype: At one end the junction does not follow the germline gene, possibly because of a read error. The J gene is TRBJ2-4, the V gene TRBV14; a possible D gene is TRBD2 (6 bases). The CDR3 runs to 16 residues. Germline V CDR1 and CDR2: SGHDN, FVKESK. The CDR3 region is CANSQTSRGAWDIQYF. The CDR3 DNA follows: TGTGCCAACAGCCAAACTTCGCGCGGGGCCTGGGACATTCAGTACTTC.

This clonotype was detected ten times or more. CDR3 amino acids: CAISDPSGQGNYGYTF. The CDR3 DNA is TGTGCCATCAGTGACCCTTCGGGACAGGGGAACTATGGCTACACCTTC. This rearrangement joins TRBV10-3 to TRBJ1-2; 10 positions agree with TRBD1. J lost 2 bases, V lost 3 bases, and 6 bases had no gene match. This CDR3 is 16 amino acids long. Per the germline V gene, CDR1 is ENHRY and CDR2 is SYGVKD.

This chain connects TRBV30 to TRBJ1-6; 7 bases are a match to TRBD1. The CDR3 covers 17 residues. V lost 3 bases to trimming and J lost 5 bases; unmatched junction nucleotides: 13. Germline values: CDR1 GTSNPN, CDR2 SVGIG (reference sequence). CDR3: CAWSPFRQGKNNSPLHF. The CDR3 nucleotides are TGTGCCTGGAGCCCATTTCGACAGGGAAAAAATAATTCACCCCTCCACTTT.

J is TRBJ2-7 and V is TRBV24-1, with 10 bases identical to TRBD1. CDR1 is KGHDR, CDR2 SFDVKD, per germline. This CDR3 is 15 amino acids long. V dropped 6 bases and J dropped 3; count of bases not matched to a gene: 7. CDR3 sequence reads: CATSWGTGASYEQYF. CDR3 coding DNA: TGTGCCACCAGTTGGGGGACAGGGGCCAGCTACGAGCAGTACTTC.

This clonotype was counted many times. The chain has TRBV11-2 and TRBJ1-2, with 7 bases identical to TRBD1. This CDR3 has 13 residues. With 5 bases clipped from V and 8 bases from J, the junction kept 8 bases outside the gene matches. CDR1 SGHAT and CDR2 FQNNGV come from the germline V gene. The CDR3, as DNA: TGTGCCAGCAGCAGAGGGGGCCTCGGCGGCTACACCTTC. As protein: CASSRGGLGGYTF.

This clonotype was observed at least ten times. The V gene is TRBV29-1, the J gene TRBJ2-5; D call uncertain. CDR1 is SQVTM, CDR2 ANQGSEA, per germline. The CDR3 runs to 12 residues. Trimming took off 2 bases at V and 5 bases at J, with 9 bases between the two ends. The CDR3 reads CSVENTLETQYF. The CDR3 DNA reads TGCAGCGTTGAAAACACGCTCGAGACCCAGTACTTC.

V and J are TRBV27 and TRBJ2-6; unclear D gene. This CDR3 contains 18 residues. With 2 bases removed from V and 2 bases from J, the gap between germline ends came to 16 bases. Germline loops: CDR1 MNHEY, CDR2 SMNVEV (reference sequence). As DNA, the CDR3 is TGTGCCAGCAGTTTACTCAGGCGTCCTCGGGCTGGGGCCAACGTCCTGACTTTC. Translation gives CASSLLRRPRAGANVLTF.

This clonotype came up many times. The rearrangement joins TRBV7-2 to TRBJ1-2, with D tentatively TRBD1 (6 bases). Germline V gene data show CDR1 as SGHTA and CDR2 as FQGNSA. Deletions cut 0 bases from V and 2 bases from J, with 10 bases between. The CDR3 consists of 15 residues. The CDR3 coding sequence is TGTGCCAGCAGCTTAGCAACAGGGCAAAACTATGGCTACACCTTC. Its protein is CASSLATGQNYGYTF.

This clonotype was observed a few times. CDR3 sequence: CASSLQGSEQFF. The CDR3 DNA sequence: TGTGCCAGCAGTTTGCAGGGAAGTGAGCAGTTCTTC. The genes are TRBV28 and TRBJ2-1; D is perhaps TRBD1 (5 bases). V lost 3 bases to trimming and J lost 9 bases, with 9 bases between them. CDR1 is MDHEN, CDR2 SYDVKM, per germline. This CDR3 spans 12 amino acids.

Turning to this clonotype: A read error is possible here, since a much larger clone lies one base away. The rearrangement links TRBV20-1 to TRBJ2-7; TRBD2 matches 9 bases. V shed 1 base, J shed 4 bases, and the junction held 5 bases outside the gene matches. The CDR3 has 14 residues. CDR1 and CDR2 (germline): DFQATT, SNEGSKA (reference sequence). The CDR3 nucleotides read TGCAGTGCTAGAGGGACTAGCGAGACTTACGAGCAGTACTTC. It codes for CSARGTSETYEQYF.

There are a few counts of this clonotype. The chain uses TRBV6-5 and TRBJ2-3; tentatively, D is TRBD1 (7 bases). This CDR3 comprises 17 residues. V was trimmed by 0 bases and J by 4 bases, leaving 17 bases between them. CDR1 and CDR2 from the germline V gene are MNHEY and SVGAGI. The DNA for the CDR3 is TGTGCCAGCAGTTACTCACTCCGACAGGGAGGTGCAGATACGCAGTATTTT. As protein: CASSYSLRQGGADTQYF.

The CDR3 coding sequence is TGTGCCAGCAGTTTTGTCGCAGAAGCCACCGGGGAGCTGTTTTTT. Its translation is CASSFVAEATGELFF. The V gene is TRBV12-3 or TRBV12-4, the J gene TRBJ2-2, with D unresolved. The CDR3 is 15 amino acids. V was pared by 3 bases and J by 4 bases, with 12 bases between.

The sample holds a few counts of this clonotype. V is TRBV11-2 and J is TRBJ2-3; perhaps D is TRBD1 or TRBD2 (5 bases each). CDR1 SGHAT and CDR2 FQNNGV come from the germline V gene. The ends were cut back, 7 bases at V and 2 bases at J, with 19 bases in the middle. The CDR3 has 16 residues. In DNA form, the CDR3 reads TGTGCCAGCACCTCCCCTTCGGGGCTCTTCACAGATACGCAGTATTTT. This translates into CASTSPSGLFTDTQYF.

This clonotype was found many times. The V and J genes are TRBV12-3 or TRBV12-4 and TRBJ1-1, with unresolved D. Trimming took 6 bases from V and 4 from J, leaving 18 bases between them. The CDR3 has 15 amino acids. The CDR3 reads CASRGITRTATEAFF. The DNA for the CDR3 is TGTGCCAGCAGGGGGATTACAAGGACGGCCACTGAAGCTTTCTTT.

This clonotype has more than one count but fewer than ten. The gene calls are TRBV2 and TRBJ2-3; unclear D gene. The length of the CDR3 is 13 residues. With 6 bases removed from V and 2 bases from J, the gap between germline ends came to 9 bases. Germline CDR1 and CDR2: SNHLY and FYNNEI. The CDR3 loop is CASSPITTDTQYF. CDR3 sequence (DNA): TGTGCCAGCAGCCCGATTACCACAGATACGCAGTATTTT.

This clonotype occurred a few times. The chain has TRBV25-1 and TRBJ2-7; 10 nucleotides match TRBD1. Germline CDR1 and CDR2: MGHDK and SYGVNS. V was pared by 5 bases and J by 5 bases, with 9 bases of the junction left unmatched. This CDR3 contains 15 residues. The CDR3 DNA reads TGTGCCAGCAGTCCGCCCGGACAGGGGGGTAACGAGCAGTACTTC. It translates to CASSPPGQGGNEQYF.